The clone carrying this TCR beta chain was observed a few times. Its cognate antigen is unknown. Sequencing was performed with immunoSEQ multiplex PCR; in TCRdb, only in-frame clones are kept and a portion is missing. Among hundreds of thousands of clones listed, over 75% were seen once. Treatment meaning: about 20 received Ad26.COV2.S at low or high dose, single or two shots; a few received placebo; per-sample allocation not given. Samples analyzed were those drawn on day 63 after the first vaccine or placebo injection. Ad26.COV2.S expressed prefusion-stabilized spike from the original Wuhan strain. The sample is drawn from a study of Ad26.COV2.S vaccination and SARS-CoV-2 variants. Whole-study context: Among those in the COV1001 Ad26.COV2.S trial arm was the donor. Study-wide findings and caveats: Participants in the vaccine arm had higher spike-specific TCR breadth; placebo recipients had lower.

The clonotype originates from a person aged 18-65 years who received the Ad26.COV2.S COVID-19 vaccine or a placebo. Sequenced here: peripheral blood, sampled in a trial of Ad26.COV2.S vaccine versus placebo.

In DNA, the CDR3 is TGTGCCAGCAGTGAATTCGGGCGGGACTCCCTCTATGGCTACACCTTC. Its translation: CASSEFGRDSLYGYTF. The chain employs TRBV6-1 and TRBJ1-2; the D gene is possibly TRBD1 (5 bases). This CDR3 is 16 amino acids long. Trimming pared 2 bases from V and 4 bases from J, leaving 17 bases between. CDR1 MNHNS and CDR2 SASEGT come from the germline V gene.